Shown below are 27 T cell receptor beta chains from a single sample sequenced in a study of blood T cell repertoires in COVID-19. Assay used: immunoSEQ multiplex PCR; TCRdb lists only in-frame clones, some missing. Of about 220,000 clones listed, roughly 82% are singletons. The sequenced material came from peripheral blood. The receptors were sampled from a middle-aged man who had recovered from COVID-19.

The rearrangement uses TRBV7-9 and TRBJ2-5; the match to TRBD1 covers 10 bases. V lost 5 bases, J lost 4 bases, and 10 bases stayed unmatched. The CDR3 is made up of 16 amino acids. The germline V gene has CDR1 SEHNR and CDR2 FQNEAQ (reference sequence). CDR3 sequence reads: CASSRVGQGGRETQYF. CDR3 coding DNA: TGTGCCAGCAGCCGGGTCGGACAGGGGGGTAGAGAGACCCAGTACTTC. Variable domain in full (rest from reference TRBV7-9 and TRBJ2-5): DTGVSQNPRHKITKRGQNVTFRCDPISEHNRLYWYRQTLGQGPEFLTYFQNEAQLEKSRLLSDRFSAERPKGSFSTLEIQRTEQGDSAMYLCASSRVGQGGRETQYFGPGTRLLVL.

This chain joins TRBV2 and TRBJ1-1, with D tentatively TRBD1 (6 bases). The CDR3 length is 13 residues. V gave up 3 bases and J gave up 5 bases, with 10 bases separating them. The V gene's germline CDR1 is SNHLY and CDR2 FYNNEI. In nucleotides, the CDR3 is TGTGCCAGCAGTGAGAACAGGGTAACTGAAGCTTTCTTT. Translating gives CASSENRVTEAFF.

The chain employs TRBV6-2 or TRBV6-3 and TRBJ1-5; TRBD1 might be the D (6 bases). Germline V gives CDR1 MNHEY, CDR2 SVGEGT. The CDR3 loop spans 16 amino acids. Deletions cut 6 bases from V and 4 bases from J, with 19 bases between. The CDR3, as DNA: TGTGCCAGCAGCAACGGTAAAACAGGGCCAAATCAGCCCCAGCATTTT. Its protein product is CASSNGKTGPNQPQHF.

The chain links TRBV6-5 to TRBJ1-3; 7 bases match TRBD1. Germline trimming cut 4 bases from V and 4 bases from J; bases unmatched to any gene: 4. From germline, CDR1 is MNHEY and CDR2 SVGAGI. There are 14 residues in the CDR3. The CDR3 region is CASSLTGVGNTIYF. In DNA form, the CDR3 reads TGTGCCAGCAGTTTAACAGGGGTCGGAAACACCATATATTTT.

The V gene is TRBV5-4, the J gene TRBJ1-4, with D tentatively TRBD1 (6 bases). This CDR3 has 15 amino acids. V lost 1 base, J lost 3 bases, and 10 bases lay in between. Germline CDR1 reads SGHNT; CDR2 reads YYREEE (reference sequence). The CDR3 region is CASSLRGGANEKLFF. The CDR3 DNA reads TGTGCCAGCAGCTTGAGAGGGGGAGCTAATGAAAAACTGTTTTTT.

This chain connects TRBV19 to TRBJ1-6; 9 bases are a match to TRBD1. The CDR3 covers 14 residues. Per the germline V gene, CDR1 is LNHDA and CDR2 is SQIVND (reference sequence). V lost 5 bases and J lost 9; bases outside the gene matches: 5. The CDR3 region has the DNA TGTGCCAGTAGTCCGACAGGGGGTGCTTCACCCCTCCACTTT. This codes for CASSPTGGASPLHF.

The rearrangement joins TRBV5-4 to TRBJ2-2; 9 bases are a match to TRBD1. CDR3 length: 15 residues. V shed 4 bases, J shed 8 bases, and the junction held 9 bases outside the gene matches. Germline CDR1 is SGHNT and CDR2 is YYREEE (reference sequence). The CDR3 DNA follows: TGTGCCAGCAGCGTCCCCGGGACAGGGTTGGGGGAGCTGTTTTTT. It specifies CASSVPGTGLGELFF.

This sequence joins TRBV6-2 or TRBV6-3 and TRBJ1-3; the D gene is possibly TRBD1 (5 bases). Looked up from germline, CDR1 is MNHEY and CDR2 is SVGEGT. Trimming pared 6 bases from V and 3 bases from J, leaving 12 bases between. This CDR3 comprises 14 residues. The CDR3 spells CASSPIQGGNTIYF. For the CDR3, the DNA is TGTGCCAGCAGCCCTATCCAGGGTGGAAACACCATATATTTT.

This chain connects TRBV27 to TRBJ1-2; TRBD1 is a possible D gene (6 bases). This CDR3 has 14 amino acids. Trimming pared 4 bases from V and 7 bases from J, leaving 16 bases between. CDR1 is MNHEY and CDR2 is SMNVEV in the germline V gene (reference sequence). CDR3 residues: CASSSNQGWGGYTF. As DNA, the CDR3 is TGTGCCAGCAGTTCAAACCAGGGGTGGGGTGGCTACACCTTC.

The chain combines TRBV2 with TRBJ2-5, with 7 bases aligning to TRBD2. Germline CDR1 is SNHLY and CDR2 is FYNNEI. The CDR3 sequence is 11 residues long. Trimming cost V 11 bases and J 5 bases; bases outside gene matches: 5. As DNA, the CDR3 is TGTGCCGAGGGAGGGTGGGAGACCCAGTACTTC. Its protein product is CAEGGWETQYF.

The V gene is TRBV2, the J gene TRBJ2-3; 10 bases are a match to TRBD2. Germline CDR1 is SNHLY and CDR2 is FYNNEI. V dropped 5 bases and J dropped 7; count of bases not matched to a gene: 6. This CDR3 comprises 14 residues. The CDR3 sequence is CASSPERGGNTQYF. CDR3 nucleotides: TGTGCCAGCAGTCCCGAGCGGGGGGGGAATACGCAGTATTTT. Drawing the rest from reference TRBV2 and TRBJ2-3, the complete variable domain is EPEVTQTPSHQVTQMGQEVILRCVPISNHLYFYWYRQILGQKVEFLVSFYNNEISEKSEIFDDQFSVERPDGSNFTLKIRSTKLEDSAMYFCASSPERGGNTQYFGPGTRLTVL.

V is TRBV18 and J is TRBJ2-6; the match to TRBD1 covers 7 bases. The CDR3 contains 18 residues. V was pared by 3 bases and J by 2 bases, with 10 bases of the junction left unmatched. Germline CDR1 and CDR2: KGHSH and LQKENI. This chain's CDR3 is CASSPVAGGRTGANVLTF. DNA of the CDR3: TGTGCCAGCTCACCCGTCGCAGGGGGAAGGACTGGGGCCAACGTCCTGACTTTC.

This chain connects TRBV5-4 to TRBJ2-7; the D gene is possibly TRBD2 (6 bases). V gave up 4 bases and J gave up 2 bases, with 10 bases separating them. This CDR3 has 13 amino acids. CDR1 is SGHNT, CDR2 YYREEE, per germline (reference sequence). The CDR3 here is CASSRDFPYEQYF. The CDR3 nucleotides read TGTGCCAGCAGCAGGGACTTCCCCTACGAGCAGTACTTC.

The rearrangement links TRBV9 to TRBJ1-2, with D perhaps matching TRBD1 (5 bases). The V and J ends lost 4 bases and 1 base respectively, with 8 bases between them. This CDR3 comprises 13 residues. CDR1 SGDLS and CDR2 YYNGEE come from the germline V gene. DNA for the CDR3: TGTGCCAGCAGCATACAGGATAACTATGGCTACACCTTC. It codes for CASSIQDNYGYTF.

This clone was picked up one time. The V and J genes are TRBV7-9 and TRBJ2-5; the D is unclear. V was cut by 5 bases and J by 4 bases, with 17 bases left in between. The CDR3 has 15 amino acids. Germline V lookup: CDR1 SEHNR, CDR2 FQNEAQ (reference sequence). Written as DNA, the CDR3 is TGTGCCAGCAGCCCCGGCCCCGCGCGAGGAGAGACCCAGTACTTC. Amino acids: CASSPGPARGETQYF.

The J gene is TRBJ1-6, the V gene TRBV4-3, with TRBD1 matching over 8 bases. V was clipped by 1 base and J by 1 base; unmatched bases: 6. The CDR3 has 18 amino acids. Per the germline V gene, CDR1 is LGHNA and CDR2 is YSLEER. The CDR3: CASSQVARGQSYNSPLHF. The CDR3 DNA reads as TGCGCCAGCAGCCAAGTCGCCAGGGGGCAGTCCTATAATTCACCCCTCCACTTT.

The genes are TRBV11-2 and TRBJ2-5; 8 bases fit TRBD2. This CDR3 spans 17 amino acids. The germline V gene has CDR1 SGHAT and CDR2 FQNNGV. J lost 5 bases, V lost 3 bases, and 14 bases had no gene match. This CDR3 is CASSLYWGAGERETQYF. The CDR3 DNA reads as TGTGCCAGCAGCTTGTATTGGGGAGCGGGGGAAAGGGAGACCCAGTACTTC.

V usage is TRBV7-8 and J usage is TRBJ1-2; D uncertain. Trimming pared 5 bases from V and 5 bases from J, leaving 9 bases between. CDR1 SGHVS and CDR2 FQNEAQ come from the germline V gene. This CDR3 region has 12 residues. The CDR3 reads CASSPDMYGYTF. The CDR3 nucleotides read TGTGCCAGCAGCCCAGACATGTATGGCTACACCTTC.

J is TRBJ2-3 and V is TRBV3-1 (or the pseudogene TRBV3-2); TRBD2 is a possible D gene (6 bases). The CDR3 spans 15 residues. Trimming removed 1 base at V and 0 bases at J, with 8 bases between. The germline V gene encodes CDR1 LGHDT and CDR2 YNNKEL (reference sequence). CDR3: CASSQAAGSTDTQYF. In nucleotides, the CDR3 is TGTGCCAGCAGCCAAGCGGCGGGGAGCACAGATACGCAGTATTTT.

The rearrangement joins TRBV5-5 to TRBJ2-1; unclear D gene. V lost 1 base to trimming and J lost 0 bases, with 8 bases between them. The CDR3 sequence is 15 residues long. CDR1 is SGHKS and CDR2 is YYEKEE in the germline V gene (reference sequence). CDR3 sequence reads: CASSLSLPSYNEQFF. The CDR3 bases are TGTGCCAGCAGCTTGTCCCTTCCCTCCTACAATGAGCAGTTCTTC.

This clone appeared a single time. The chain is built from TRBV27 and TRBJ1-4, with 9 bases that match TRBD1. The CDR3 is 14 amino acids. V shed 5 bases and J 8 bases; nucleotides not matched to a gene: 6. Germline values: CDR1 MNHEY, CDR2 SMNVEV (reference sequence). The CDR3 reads CASSSRDREEKLFF. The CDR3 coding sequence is TGTGCCAGCAGTAGCCGGGACAGGGAAGAAAAACTGTTTTTT.

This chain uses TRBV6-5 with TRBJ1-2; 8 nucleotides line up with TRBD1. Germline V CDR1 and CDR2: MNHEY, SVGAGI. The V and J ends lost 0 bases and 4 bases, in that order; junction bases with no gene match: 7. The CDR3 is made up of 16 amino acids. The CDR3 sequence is CASSYSMGQDRYGYTF. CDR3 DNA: TGTGCCAGCAGTTACTCGATGGGACAGGATCGCTATGGCTACACCTTC.

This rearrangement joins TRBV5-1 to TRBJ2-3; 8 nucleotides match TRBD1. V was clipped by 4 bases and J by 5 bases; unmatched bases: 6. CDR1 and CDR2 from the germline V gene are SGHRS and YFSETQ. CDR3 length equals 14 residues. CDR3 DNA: TGCGCCAGCAGCCCAGGGGGCGCGGAAGATACGCAGTATTTT. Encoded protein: CASSPGGAEDTQYF.

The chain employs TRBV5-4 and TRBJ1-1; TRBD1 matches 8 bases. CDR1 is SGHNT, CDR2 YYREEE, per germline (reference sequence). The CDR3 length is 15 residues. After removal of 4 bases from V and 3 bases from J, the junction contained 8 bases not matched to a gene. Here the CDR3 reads CASSHQTGEDTEAFF. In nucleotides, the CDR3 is TGTGCCAGCAGCCACCAGACAGGGGAGGACACTGAAGCTTTCTTT.

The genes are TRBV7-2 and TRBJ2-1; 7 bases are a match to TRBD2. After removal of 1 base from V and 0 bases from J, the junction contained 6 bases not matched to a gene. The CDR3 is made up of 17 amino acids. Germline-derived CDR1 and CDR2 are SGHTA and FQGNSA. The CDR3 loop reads CASSLVGLAASYNEQFF. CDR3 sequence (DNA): TGTGCCAGCAGCTTAGTTGGGCTAGCGGCCTCCTACAATGAGCAGTTCTTC.

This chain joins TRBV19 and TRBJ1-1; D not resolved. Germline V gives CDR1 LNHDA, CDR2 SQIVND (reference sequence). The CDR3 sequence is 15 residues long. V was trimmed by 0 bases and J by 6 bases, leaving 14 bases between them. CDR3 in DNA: TGTGCCAGTAGTATAGATGGCCGTCTCGAAGCTGAAGCTTTCTTT. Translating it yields CASSIDGRLEAEAFF.

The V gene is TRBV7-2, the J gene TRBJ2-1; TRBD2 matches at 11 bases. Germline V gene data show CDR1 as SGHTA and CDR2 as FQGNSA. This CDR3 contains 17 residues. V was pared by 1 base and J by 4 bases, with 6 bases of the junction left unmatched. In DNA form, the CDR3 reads TGTGCCAGCAGCTTAGTAGGGACTAGCGGCCTATACAATGAGCAGTTCTTC. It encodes CASSLVGTSGLYNEQFF.